This T cell receptor beta chain was documented in a study of T cells in Graves' hyperthyroidism and ophthalmopathy. General study points: Blood held most thyroid clonotypes expanded above 0.001 frequency.

J gave up 0 bases and V 4 bases, and 14 bases lay outside the gene matches. This CDR3 comprises 18 residues. Germline loops: CDR1 PRHDT, CDR2 FYEKMQ (reference sequence). This clonotype has at least ten counts. No antigen is known for it. RNA transcripts provided the source from which TCR beta CDR3 regions were amplified. TCR CDR3 underwent first-round RT-PCR with the HTBI primer set. MiXCR was run by TCRdb on the multiplex PCR reads, yielding one entry per CDR3 protein. The sample shows about 410,000 distinct CDR3 sequences, roughly 14% of them seen only once. Clinical symptoms, serum thyroxine, TRAb, thyroid ultrasound and orbital computed tomography established diagnosis.

This chain joins TRBV13 and TRBJ2-7; 8 bases are shared with TRBD2. Sequencing was carried out using blood. This receptor was identified in a man between 18 and 35 years old with Graves' ophthalmopathy. The CDR3 reads CASSSQQGSGVPSYEQYF. CDR3 in DNA: TGTGCCAGCAGCTCCCAACAGGGTAGCGGGGTGCCCTCCTACGAGCAGTACTTC.